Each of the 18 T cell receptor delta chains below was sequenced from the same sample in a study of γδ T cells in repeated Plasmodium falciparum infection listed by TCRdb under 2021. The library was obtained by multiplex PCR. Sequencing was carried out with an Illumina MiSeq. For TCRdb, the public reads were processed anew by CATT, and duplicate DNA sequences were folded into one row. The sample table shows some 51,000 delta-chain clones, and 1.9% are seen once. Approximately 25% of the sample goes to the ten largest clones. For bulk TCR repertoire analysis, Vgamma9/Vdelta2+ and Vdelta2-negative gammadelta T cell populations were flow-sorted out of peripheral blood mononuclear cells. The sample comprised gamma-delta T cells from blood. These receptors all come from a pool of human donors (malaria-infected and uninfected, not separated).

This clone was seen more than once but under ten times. CDR3 in amino acids: CACDQLGDGTDKLIF. The CDR3, as DNA: TGTGCCTGTGACCAACTGGGGGATGGGACCGATAAACTCATCTTT. V gene TRDV2 combines with J gene TRDJ1; 10 bases are shared with TRDD3. TCRdb supplies no J gene; here it was assigned by aligning the nucleotide sequence to germline. The V segment lost 3 bases and the J segment 2 bases; nucleotides outside the gene matches: 5. This CDR3 comprises 15 residues. CDR1 GEAIGNYY and CDR2 EKD come from the germline V gene.

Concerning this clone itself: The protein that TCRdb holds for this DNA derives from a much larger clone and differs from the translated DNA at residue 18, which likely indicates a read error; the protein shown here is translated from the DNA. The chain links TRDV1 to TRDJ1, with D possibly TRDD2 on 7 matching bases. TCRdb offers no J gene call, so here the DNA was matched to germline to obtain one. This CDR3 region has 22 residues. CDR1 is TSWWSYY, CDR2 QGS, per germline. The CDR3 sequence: CALGAFVPTPSWGARYTNKLIF. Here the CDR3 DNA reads TGTGCTCTTGGGGCCTTCGTTCCTACACCGAGTTGGGGGGCCCGGTACACCAATAAACTCATCTTT.

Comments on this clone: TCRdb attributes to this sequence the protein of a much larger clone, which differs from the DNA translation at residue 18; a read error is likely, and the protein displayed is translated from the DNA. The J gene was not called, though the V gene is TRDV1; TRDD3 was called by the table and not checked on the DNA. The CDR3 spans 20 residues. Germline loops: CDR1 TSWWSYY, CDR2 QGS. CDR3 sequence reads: CALGELLPNWGIARTDKPIF. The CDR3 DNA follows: TGTGCTCTTGGGGAACTATTGCCCAACTGGGGGATAGCAAGAACCGATAAACCCATCTTT.

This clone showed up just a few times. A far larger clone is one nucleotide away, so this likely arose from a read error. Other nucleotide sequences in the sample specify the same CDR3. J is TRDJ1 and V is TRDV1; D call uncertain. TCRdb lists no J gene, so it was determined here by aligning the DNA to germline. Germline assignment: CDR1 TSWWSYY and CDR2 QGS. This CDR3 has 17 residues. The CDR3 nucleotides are TGTGCTCTTGGGGAAGGCTATCCAATGCTCTACACCGACAAACTCATCTTT. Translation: CALGEGYPMLYTDKLIF.

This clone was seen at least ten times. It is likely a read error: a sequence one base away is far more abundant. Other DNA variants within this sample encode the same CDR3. The CDR3 DNA reads as TGCGCCTGTGACACGAGAGTACTGGGGGATGACAAACTCATCTTT. Translation gives CACDTRVLGDDKLIF. The chain is built from TRDV2 and TRDJ1; 10 bases are a match to TRDD3. TCRdb leaves out the J gene; it was filled in here by matching the DNA to germline. In germline, CDR1 is GEAIGNYY, CDR2 EKD. The CDR3 length is 15 residues.

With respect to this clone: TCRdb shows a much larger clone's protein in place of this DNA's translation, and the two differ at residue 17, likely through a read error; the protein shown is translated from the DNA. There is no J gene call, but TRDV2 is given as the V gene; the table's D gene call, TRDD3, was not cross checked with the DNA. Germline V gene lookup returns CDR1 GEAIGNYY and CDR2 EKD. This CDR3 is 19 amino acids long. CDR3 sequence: CACDTLGFHSYGDTRQTFF. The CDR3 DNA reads TGTGCCTGTGACACCCTGGGGTTCCATAGTTACGGGGACACCCGACAGACGTTTTTC.

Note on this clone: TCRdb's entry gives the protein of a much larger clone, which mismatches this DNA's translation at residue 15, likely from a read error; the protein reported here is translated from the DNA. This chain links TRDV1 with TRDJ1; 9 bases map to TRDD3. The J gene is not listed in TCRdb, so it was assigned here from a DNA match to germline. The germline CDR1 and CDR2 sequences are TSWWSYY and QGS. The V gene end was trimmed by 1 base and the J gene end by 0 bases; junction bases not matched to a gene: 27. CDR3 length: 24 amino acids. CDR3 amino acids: CALGEPHFSLIWGMWRRYTDKLIF. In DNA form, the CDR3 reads TGTGCTCTTGGGGAACCCCATTTTTCCCTGATCTGGGGGATGTGGAGGAGGTACACCGATAAACTCATCTTT.

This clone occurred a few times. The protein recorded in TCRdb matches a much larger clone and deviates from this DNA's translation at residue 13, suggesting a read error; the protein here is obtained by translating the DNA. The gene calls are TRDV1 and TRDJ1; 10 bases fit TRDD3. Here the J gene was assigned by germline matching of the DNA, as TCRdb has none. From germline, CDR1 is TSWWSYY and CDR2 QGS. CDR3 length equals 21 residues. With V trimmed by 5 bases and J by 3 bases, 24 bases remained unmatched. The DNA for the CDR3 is TGTGCTCTTGGGAAAAGGTTACTACTTTGGGGGATACACATGGCGTCCGATAAACTCATCTTT. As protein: CALGKRLLLWGIHMASDKLIF.

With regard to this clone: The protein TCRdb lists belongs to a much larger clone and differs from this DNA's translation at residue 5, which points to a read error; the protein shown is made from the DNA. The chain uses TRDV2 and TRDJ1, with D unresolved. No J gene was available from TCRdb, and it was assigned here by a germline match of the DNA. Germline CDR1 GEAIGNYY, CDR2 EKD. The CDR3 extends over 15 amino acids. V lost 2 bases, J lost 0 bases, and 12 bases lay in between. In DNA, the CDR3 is TGTGCCTGTGACATCATCACCCAAAACACCGATAAACTCATCTTT. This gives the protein CACDIITQNTDKLIF.

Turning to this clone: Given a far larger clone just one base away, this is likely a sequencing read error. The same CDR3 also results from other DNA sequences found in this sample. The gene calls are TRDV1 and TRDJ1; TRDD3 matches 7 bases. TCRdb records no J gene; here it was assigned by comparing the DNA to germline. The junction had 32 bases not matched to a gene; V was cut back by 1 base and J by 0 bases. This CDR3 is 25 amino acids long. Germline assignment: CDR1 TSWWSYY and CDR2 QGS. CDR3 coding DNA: TGTGCTCTTGGGGAACCCCTCCTCTTAGGGGGGATCCCCCCCCATCCTCTCTTGTACACCGATAAACTCATCTTT. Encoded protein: CALGEPLLLGGIPPHPLLYTDKLIF.

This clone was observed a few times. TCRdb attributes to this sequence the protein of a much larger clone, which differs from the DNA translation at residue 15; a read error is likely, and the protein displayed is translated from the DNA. The CDR3 DNA sequence: TGTGCCTGTGACACCGTAGGTAGCGGTAGTCGCATACTGGGGAATAAAGGAGCCGATAAACTCATCTTT. This encodes CACDTVGSGSRILGNKGADKLIF. The V call is TRDV2, the J call TRDJ1; 7 bases fit TRDD3. The J gene was not available in TCRdb and was assigned here by matching the DNA to germline segments. With 0 bases clipped from V and 3 bases from J, the junction kept 30 bases outside the gene matches. The CDR3 extends over 23 amino acids. CDR1 and CDR2 from the germline V gene are GEAIGNYY and EKD.

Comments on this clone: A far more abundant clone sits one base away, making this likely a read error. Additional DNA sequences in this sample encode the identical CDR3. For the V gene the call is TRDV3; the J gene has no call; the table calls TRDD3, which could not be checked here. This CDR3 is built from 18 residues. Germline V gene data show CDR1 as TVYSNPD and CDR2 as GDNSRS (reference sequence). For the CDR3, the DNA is TGTGCCTTGAATTTTCCTACGTGGTGGGGGGCGTACACCGATAAACTTATCTTT. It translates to CALNFPTWWGAYTDKLIF.

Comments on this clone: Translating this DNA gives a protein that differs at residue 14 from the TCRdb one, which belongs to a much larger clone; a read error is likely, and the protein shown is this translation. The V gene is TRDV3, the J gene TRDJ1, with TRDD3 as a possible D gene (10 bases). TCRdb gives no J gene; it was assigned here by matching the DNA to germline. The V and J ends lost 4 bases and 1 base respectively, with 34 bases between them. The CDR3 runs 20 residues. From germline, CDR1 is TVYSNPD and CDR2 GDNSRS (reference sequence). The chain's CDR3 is CASSPSYDTFTGGCTDKLIF. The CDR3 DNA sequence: TGTGCCTCTAGCCCTTCCTACGATACGTTTACTGGGGGATGCACCGATAAACTCATCTTT.

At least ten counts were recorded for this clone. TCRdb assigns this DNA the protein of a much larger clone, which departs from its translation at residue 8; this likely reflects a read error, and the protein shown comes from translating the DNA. CDR3 nucleotides: TGTGCTTATAGGATGCTACTGAGGGATACGGGTTTTTGGACCGATAAACTCATCTTT. This gives the protein CAYRMLLRDTGFWTDKLIF. The chain links TRAV38-2/DV8 to TRDJ1, with TRDD3 identical over 8 bases. This CDR3 is 19 amino acids long. V lost 3 bases to trimming and J lost 2 bases; unmatched junction nucleotides: 18. Germline values: CDR1 TSESDYY, CDR2 QEAYKQQN.

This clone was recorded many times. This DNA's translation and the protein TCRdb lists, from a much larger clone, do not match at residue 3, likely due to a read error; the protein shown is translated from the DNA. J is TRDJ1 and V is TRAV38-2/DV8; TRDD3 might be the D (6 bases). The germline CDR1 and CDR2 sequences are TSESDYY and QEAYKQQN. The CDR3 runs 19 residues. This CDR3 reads CAHRSQTWGLLPYTDKLIF. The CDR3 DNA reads TGTGCTCATAGGAGCCAAACCTGGGGACTGCTACCGTACACCGATAAACTCATCTTT.

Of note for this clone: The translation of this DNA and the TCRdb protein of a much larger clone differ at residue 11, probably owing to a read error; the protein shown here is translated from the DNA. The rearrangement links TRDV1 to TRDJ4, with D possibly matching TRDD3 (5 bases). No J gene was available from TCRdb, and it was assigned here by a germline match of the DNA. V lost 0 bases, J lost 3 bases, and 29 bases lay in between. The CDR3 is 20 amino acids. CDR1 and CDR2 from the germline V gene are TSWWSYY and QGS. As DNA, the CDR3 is TGTGCTCTTGGGGAACTAAGAATCTACCTAGAATACGCTAGTAGGGGACCCCTGATCTTT. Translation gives CALGELRIYLEYASRGPLIF.

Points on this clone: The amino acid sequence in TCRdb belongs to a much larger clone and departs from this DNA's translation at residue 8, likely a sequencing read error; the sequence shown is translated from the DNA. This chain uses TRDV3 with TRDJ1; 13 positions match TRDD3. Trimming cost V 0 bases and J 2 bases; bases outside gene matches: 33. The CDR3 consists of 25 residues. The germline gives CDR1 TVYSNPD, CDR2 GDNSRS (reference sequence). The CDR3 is CAFRIVTPSFSYWGIRVKNTDKLIF. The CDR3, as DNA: TGTGCCTTTAGGATTGTTACTCCTTCCTTTTCGTACTGGGGGATACGCGTTAAGAATACCGATAAACTCATCTTT. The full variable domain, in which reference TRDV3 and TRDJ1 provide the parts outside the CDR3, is CDKVTQSSPDQTVASGSEVVLLCTYDTVYSNPDLFWYRIRPDYSFQFVFYGDNSRSEGADFTQGRFSVKHILTQKAFHLVISPVRTEDSATYYCAFRIVTPSFSYWGIRVKNTDKLIFGKGTRVTVEP.

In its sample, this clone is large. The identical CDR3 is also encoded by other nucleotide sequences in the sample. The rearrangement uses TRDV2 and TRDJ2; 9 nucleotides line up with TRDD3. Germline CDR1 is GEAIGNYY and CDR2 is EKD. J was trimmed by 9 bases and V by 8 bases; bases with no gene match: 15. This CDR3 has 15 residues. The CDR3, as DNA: TGTGCCTTTACTGAACTGGGGGAGCCTTCTTCACAACTCTTCTTT. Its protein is CAFTELGEPSSQLFF.